Following are 30 T cell receptor beta chains from one sample sequenced in a study of graft-versus-host responses after intestinal transplantation. Sequenced by immunoSEQ multiplex PCR; TCRdb stores in-frame clones only, minus some. The data contain around 12,000 clones, approximately 94% of them singletons. Material: PBMCs, obtained about 37 months after intestinal transplantation. Source of these receptors: a human patient who received an intestinal transplant, so some T cells may come from the graft donor.

The genes are TRBV9 and TRBJ2-1; weak D call: TRBD1 (6 bases). With 8 bases removed from V and 0 bases from J, the gap between germline ends came to 12 bases. The CDR3 has 14 amino acids. Per germline, CDR1 SGDLS and CDR2 YYNGEE. CDR3 in DNA: TGTGCCAGGCCCCAGGGGTCCTCCTACAATGAGCAGTTCTTC. It specifies CARPQGSSYNEQFF.

The genes are TRBV7-2 and TRBJ2-5; 7 nucleotides line up with TRBD2. J lost 5 bases, V lost 3 bases, and 3 bases had no gene match. The CDR3 contains 13 residues. Germline-derived CDR1 and CDR2 are SGHTA and FQGNSA. The CDR3 sequence is CASSLVGGETQYF. The CDR3 nucleotides read TGTGCCAGCAGCTTGGTCGGGGGGGAGACCCAGTACTTC.

The J gene is TRBJ1-1, the V gene TRBV6-5; weak D call: TRBD1 (5 bases). Trimming removed 4 bases at V and 0 bases at J, with 12 bases between. This CDR3 has 15 residues. Germline V gives CDR1 MNHEY, CDR2 SVGAGI. The CDR3 region is CASSSRGELNTEAFF. CDR3 DNA: TGTGCCAGCAGTTCCCGAGGGGAGTTGAACACTGAAGCTTTCTTT.

CDR3 nucleotide sequence: TGCGCCAGCAGCCAAGAATTCGGATGGGCCCCGGATGGGAACACTGAAGCTTTCTTT. This gives the protein CASSQEFGWAPDGNTEAFF. This sequence joins TRBV4-1 and TRBJ1-1; D not certain. CDR1 MGHRA and CDR2 YSYEKL come from the germline V gene. The germline V and J ends were trimmed by 0 bases and 1 base, with 21 bases remaining between them. CDR3 length equals 19 residues.

The chain carries TRBV5-1 and TRBJ1-1; D gene uncertain. Germline CDR1 SGHRS, CDR2 YFSETQ. The CDR3 extends over 12 amino acids. Trimming stripped 4 bases from V and 4 bases from J, with 8 bases between. The CDR3 nucleotides read TGCGCCAGCAGCCCCGGAAGCACTGAAGCTTTCTTT. It encodes CASSPGSTEAFF.

This clone was observed once. This chain joins TRBV6-6 and TRBJ1-1; D not resolved. V was pared by 0 bases and J by 0 bases, with 8 bases between. Germline V gene lookup returns CDR1 MNHNY and CDR2 SVGAGI (reference sequence). The CDR3 is 15 residues long. The chain's CDR3 is CASSYSISMNTEAFF. The CDR3 DNA sequence: TGTGCCAGCAGTTACTCGATCAGCATGAACACTGAAGCTTTCTTT.

CDR3 residues: CASSIRGTGTEAFF. The CDR3 DNA reads TGTGCCAGTAGTATCCGGGGTACGGGGACTGAAGCTTTCTTT. The chain combines TRBV19 with TRBJ1-1; D is unclear. V was shortened by 3 bases and J by 5 bases, with 13 bases between the two germline ends. CDR1 and CDR2 from the germline V gene are LNHDA and SQIVND (reference sequence). The CDR3 is 14 amino acids.

This chain links TRBV5-8 with TRBJ2-7, with 11 bases that match TRBD2. V lost 6 bases to trimming and J lost 4 bases; unmatched junction nucleotides: 3. Germline values: CDR1 SGHTS, CDR2 YDEGEE. The length of the CDR3 is 13 residues. The CDR3 DNA reads TGTGCCAGCAACCTAGCGGGGGGTTACGAGCAGTACTTC. It yields the protein CASNLAGGYEQYF. The entire variable domain, with the rest obtained from reference TRBV5-8 and TRBJ2-7, is as follows: EAGVTQSPTHLIKTRGQQATLRCSPISGHTSVYWYQQALGLGLQFLLWYDEGEERNRGNFPPRFSGRQFPNYSSELNVNALELEDSALYLCASNLAGGYEQYFGPGTRLTVT.

The gene calls are TRBV7-6 and TRBJ2-7; TRBD1 is a possible D gene (6 bases). This CDR3 is built from 14 residues. Germline V gene data show CDR1 as SGHVS and CDR2 as FNYEAQ. The V end was cut by 4 bases, the J end by 2 bases, with 12 bases between. CDR3 region: CASSSAGATYEQYF. The CDR3 bases are TGTGCCAGCAGCTCCGCAGGGGCTACCTACGAGCAGTACTTC. Together with reference TRBV7-6 and TRBJ2-7, the CDR3 gives the full variable domain: GAGVSQSPRYKVTKRGQDVALRCDPISGHVSLYWYRQALGQGPEFLTYFNYEAQQDKSGLPNDRFSAERPEGSISTLTIQRTEQRDSAMYRCASSSAGATYEQYFGPGTRLTVT.

This clone was observed once. The chain is built from TRBV19 and TRBJ1-4; tentative D call: TRBD1 (5 bases). Germline values: CDR1 LNHDA, CDR2 SQIVND (reference sequence). V lost 5 bases and J 8 bases, leaving 21 bases between the germline ends. The CDR3 totals 16 residues. CDR3 bases: TGTGCCAGTAGTTCCGCCCCAGGGCAGGGCGTGGAAAAACTGTTTTTT. Encoded protein: CASSSAPGQGVEKLFF.

V is TRBV15 and J is TRBJ2-2, with D perhaps TRBD1 or TRBD2 (5 bases each). Deletions cut 5 bases from V and 1 base from J, with 8 bases between. Germline values: CDR1 LNHNV, CDR2 YYDKDF (reference sequence). The CDR3 runs 14 residues. The CDR3 reads CATSGTQNTGELFF. The CDR3 DNA is TGTGCCACCAGCGGGACCCAGAACACCGGGGAGCTGTTTTTT.

The chain employs TRBV6-5 and TRBJ1-1; D may be TRBD1 (6 bases). The CDR3 contains 15 residues. Germline CDR1 reads MNHEY; CDR2 reads SVGAGI. The V and J ends lost 6 bases and 0 bases respectively, with 14 bases between them. CDR3 loop: CASSLPDRLNTEAFF. CDR3 coding DNA: TGTGCCAGCAGCCTACCAGACAGGCTGAACACTGAAGCTTTCTTT.

The chain joins TRBV6-6 to TRBJ2-7, with D tentatively TRBD1 (5 bases). Germline CDR1 MNHNY, CDR2 SVGAGI (reference sequence). CDR3 length equals 14 residues. V was trimmed by 2 bases and J by 0 bases, leaving 8 bases between them. The CDR3 DNA is TGTGCCAGCAGTTACGTGCAGGGCTCCTACGAGCAGTACTTC. This sequence encodes CASSYVQGSYEQYF.

The V gene is TRBV4-2, the J gene TRBJ1-3; 10 bases are a match to TRBD1. V lost 5 bases, J lost 0 bases, and 10 bases stayed unmatched. Germline V gives CDR1 LGHNA, CDR2 YNFKEQ. This CDR3 is 18 amino acids long. The CDR3 reads CASSSAGTGELSGNTIYF. CDR3 DNA: TGTGCCAGCAGCTCGGCCGGGACAGGGGAACTCTCTGGAAACACCATATATTTT.

The DNA of the CDR3 is TGTGCCAGTAGTAAGGATCCGGGCGGAGGCTACGAGCAGTACTTC. Amino acid sequence: CASSKDPGGGYEQYF. The rearrangement uses TRBV19 and TRBJ2-7; D may be TRBD2 (5 bases). The CDR3 sequence is 15 residues long. V lost 4 bases and J lost 3, with 16 bases in between. From germline, CDR1 is LNHDA and CDR2 SQIVND (reference sequence).

On this clone itself: Distinct nucleotide sequences in the sample also encode this CDR3. The rearrangement uses TRBV7-2 and TRBJ2-7, with D unclear. The CDR3 has 15 amino acids. Trimming removed 1 base from V and 2 bases from J, with 12 bases in between. The germline V gene encodes CDR1 SGHTA and CDR2 FQGNSA. CDR3 coding DNA: TGTGCCAGCAGCTTAGTGGTAGGGTACCCCTACGAGCAGTACTTC. Its protein product is CASSLVVGYPYEQYF.

The chain has TRBV18 and TRBJ1-4; D not resolved. Germline CDR1 and CDR2: KGHSH and LQKENI. Trimming took 2 bases from V and 8 from J, leaving 12 bases between them. The CDR3 extends over 14 amino acids. CDR3 amino acids: CASSPFSEHEKLFF. In nucleotides, the CDR3 is TGTGCCAGCTCACCATTCTCGGAACACGAAAAACTGTTTTTT. Looking up the rest from reference TRBV18 and TRBJ1-4 gives the full variable domain: NAGVMQNPRHLVRRRGQEARLRCSPMKGHSHVYWYRQLPEEGLKFMVYLQKENIIDESGMPKERFSAEFPKEGPSILRIQQVVRGDSAAYFCASSPFSEHEKLFFGSGTQLSVL.

This chain uses TRBV6-5 with TRBJ2-7; TRBD1 aligns across 10 bases. The germline CDR1 and CDR2 sequences are MNHEY and SVGAGI. This CDR3 is 14 amino acids long. The J segment lost 2 bases and the V segment lost 6 bases, leaving 4 bases of the junction unmatched. The CDR3 region has the DNA TGTGCCAGCAGCAGGGGACAGGGGACCTACGAGCAGTACTTC. Translation gives CASSRGQGTYEQYF.

This clone was counted between two and nine times. The chain combines TRBV4-1 with TRBJ2-7, with D possibly matching TRBD2 (6 bases). V was cut by 3 bases and J by 7 bases, with 7 bases left in between. Germline V CDR1 and CDR2: MGHRA, YSYEKL. This CDR3 is 11 amino acids long. The CDR3 sequence: CASSQAGEQYF. Written as DNA, the CDR3 is TGCGCCAGCAGCCAGGCGGGGGAGCAGTACTTC.

This clone was picked up one time. The chain has TRBV5-1 and TRBJ1-1; D not resolved. Germline CDR1 SGHRS, CDR2 YFSETQ. Deletions cut 8 bases from V and 1 base from J, with 3 bases between. This CDR3 is built from 10 residues. CDR3 bases: TGCGCCAGGAGGAACACTGAAGCTTTCTTT. Translation gives CARRNTEAFF.

This clone was found once. This rearrangement joins TRBV18 to TRBJ2-5; D ambiguous. The CDR3 extends over 14 amino acids. The germline CDR1 and CDR2 sequences are KGHSH and LQKENI. With 0 bases removed from V and 5 bases from J, the gap between germline ends came to 10 bases. The CDR3 sequence is CASSPPGLRETQYF. CDR3 sequence (DNA): TGTGCCAGCTCACCACCGGGGTTGCGGGAGACCCAGTACTTC.

Written as DNA, the CDR3 is TGTGCCAGCAGCCGGTTCGGGGGCACCTCCTACGAGCAGTACTTC. Protein sequence: CASSRFGGTSYEQYF. The chain uses TRBV5-4 and TRBJ2-7; D assignment may be TRBD1 or TRBD2 (6 bases each). V gave up 4 bases and J gave up 0 bases, with 14 bases separating them. This CDR3 spans 15 amino acids. Germline V lookup: CDR1 SGHNT, CDR2 YYREEE (reference sequence).

The chain recombines TRBV19 with TRBJ1-4; perhaps TRBD1 as D (5 bases). This CDR3 has 15 residues. Germline V gene sequence: CDR1 LNHDA, CDR2 SQIVND (reference sequence). V dropped 3 bases and J dropped 2 bases, with 10 bases sitting between them. The CDR3 loop is CASSISAGTNEKLFF. As DNA, the CDR3 is TGTGCCAGTAGTATTTCCGCAGGGACTAATGAAAAACTGTTTTTT.

This clone appeared once. This rearrangement joins TRBV7-3 to TRBJ2-5, with D perhaps TRBD2 (5 bases). Gene TRBJ2-7 matches the end of the DNA better, so the J call may be wrong. Germline values: CDR1 SGHTA, CDR2 FQGTGA. CDR3 length: 11 amino acids. For the CDR3, the DNA is TGTGCCAGCGGCCTCGGGAACGAGCAGTACTTC. This gives the protein CASGLGNEQYF.

The genes are TRBV19 and TRBJ2-1, with D hard to call. The CDR3 spans 12 residues. Per germline, CDR1 LNHDA and CDR2 SQIVND (reference sequence). V was trimmed by 3 bases and J by 9 bases, leaving 9 bases between them. The CDR3 loop is CASSIGGPEQFF. In DNA form, the CDR3 reads TGTGCCAGTAGTATCGGCGGACCTGAGCAGTTCTTC.

The J gene is TRBJ2-6, the V gene TRBV27, with TRBD1 as a possible D gene (5 bases). The CDR3 covers 15 residues. V was cut by 3 bases and J by 4 bases, with 10 bases left in between. The germline CDR1 and CDR2 sequences are MNHEY and SMNVEV (reference sequence). CDR3 sequence reads: CASSFRAVGANVLTF. In nucleotides, the CDR3 is TGTGCCAGCAGTTTCAGGGCGGTGGGGGCCAACGTCCTGACTTTC.

This clone was counted once. In nucleotides, the CDR3 is TGCGCCAGCAGCTTGGCAGGCCTAACTGAAGCTTTCTTT. This gives the protein CASSLAGLTEAFF. The rearrangement uses TRBV5-1 and TRBJ1-1; no reliable D call. Germline values: CDR1 SGHRS, CDR2 YFSETQ. V lost 0 bases to trimming and J lost 5 bases, with 8 bases between them. The CDR3 spans 13 residues. Full variable domain (remainder filled in from reference TRBV5-1 and TRBJ1-1): KAGVTQTPRYLIKTRGQQVTLSCSPISGHRSVSWYQQTPGQGLQFLFEYFSETQRNKGNFPGRFSGRQFSNSRSEMNVSTLELGDSALYLCASSLAGLTEAFFGQGTRLTVV.

The gene calls are TRBV27 and TRBJ2-7; D is perhaps TRBD1 (6 bases). The CDR3 loop spans 14 amino acids. Germline V gene lookup returns CDR1 MNHEY and CDR2 SMNVEV (reference sequence). V was cut by 6 bases and J by 4 bases, with 16 bases left in between. CDR3: CASSDLGTRYEQYF. Written as DNA, the CDR3 is TGTGCCAGCAGCGACCTAGGGACACGATACGAGCAGTACTTC.

The gene calls are TRBV18 and TRBJ1-1; no clear D. V was clipped by 2 bases and J by 8 bases, with 9 bases between them. Per germline, CDR1 KGHSH and CDR2 LQKENI. The CDR3 totals 12 residues. CDR3 protein: CASSPYVDEAFF. The CDR3 region has the DNA TGTGCCAGCTCACCATACGTAGACGAAGCTTTCTTT.

This sequence joins TRBV11-2 and TRBJ1-5; no definite D call. In germline, CDR1 is SGHAT, CDR2 FQNNGV. V lost 9 bases and J 2 bases, leaving 14 bases between the germline ends. This CDR3 is built from 14 residues. The CDR3 reads CASSPSIGNQPQHF. The CDR3 DNA sequence: TGTGCCAGTTCACCCTCGATAGGCAATCAGCCCCAGCATTTT. The entire variable domain, with the rest obtained from reference TRBV11-2 and TRBJ1-5, is as follows: EAGVAQSPRYKIIEKRQSVAFWCNPISGHATLYWYQQILGQGPKLLIQFQNNGVVDDSQLPKDRFSAERLKGVDSTLKIQPAKLEDSAVYLCASSPSIGNQPQHFGDGTRLSIL.